This section outlines one TCR beta chain sequence together with its context. Its antigen is undetermined. TCRdb keeps only in-frame clones here, not all; method: immunoSEQ multiplex PCR. The repertoire has 130,000 or so clones, about 86% of them found once; the top ten carry 10% to 15%. The data were taken from a study of T cell responses to AZD1222 COVID-19 vaccine. Study in general: Second-dose timings of about 4 or about 12 weeks were pooled. Study results and caveats: Regions left unmutated in variants are reportedly the target of nearly half of spike-specific TCRs. Vaccine-associated CD4 TCRs ranged over spike, dominating at 160-218 and 743-854. Donors were largely white British and mainly female; clonal diversity was possibly underestimated.

Germline-derived CDR1 and CDR2 are SGHNT and YYREEE (reference sequence). The CDR3 spans 14 residues. Trimming left V 1 base short and J 7 bases short, with 9 bases between. The source is an adult in good health. The rearrangement links TRBV5-4 to TRBJ1-6; D remains unclear. Sequencing used peripheral blood, obtained on day 0 of AZD1222 vaccination. CDR3: CASSLSYGNSPLHF. CDR3 nucleotides: TGTGCCAGCAGCTTGTCTTATGGCAATTCACCCCTCCACTTT.